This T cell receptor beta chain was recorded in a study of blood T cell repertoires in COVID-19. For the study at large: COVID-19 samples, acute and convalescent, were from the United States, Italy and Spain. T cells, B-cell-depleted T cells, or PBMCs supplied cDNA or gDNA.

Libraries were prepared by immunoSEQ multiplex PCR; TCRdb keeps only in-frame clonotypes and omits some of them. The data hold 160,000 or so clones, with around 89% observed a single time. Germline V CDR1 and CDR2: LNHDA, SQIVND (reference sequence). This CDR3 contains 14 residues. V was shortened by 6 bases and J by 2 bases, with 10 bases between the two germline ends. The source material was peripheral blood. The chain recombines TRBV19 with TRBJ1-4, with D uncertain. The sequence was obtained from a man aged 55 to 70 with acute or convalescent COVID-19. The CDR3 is CASRALDTNEKLFF. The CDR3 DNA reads TGTGCCAGTAGAGCGTTGGATACTAATGAAAAACTGTTTTTT.